This T cell receptor (beta chain) is from a study of T cells in Graves' hyperthyroidism and ophthalmopathy. Study outcomes and limitations: Model output signaled ophthalmopathy a median 6.5 months ahead of onset. Ophthalmopathy was told apart from stable hyperthyroidism by a 13 V-J model.

Patients were excluded because of uncontrolled infection, other autoimmune disease, pregnancy or lactation. An approximately 10 ml volume of fresh peripheral blood provided the PBMCs. The CDR3 has 14 amino acids. CDR1 MDHEN and CDR2 SYDVKM come from the germline V gene. What was amplified from RNA transcripts were TCR beta CDR3 regions. Primed by the HTBI set, a first-round RT-PCR was run on the TCR CDR3. One entry per CDR3 protein results from TCRdb running MiXCR on the multiplex PCR reads. Among over 300,000 distinct CDR3 sequences listed, around 15% were seen once. Note on this clonotype: Its target is unknown. It may be a read error: a sequence one base away is much more abundant.

The genes are TRBV28 and TRBJ1-2; no reliable D call. This TCR came from a middle-aged woman with Graves' ophthalmopathy. The sequencing sample was made of blood. The CDR3 DNA reads TGTACCAGCAGCATGGGGTCCGGGTTGCGGGGCTACACCTTC. Its protein product is CTSSMGSGLRGYTF.